These 9 T cell receptor beta chains originate from one sample sequenced in a study of Ad26.COV2.S vaccination and SARS-CoV-2 variants. The treatment was: approximately 18 received Ad26.COV2.S at low or high dose, single or two shots; several received placebo; per-sample allocation not given. On day 63 after the first injection, vaccine and placebo recipients gave samples. Assay: immunoSEQ multiplex PCR; the TCRdb copy retains only in-frame clones and omits some. This table has some 330,000 clones, 75% to 90% appearing once. The sample was peripheral blood, taken in a trial of Ad26.COV2.S vaccine versus placebo. These receptors all stem from a person between 18 and 65 years old who received the Ad26.COV2.S COVID-19 vaccine or a placebo.

This chain uses TRBV7-9 with TRBJ1-5; perhaps TRBD1 as D (6 bases). The CDR3 covers 14 residues. CDR1 is SEHNR, CDR2 FQNEAQ, per germline (reference sequence). V dropped 5 bases and J dropped 3 bases, with 11 bases sitting between them. The CDR3 sequence: CASSIGQINQPQHF. The CDR3 nucleotides read TGTGCCAGCAGCATTGGACAGATCAATCAGCCCCAGCATTTT. Together with reference TRBV7-9 and TRBJ1-5, the CDR3 gives the full variable domain: DTGVSQNPRHKITKRGQNVTFRCDPISEHNRLYWYRQTLGQGPEFLTYFQNEAQLEKSRLLSDRFSAERPKGSFSTLEIQRTEQGDSAMYLCASSIGQINQPQHFGDGTRLSIL.

The sample holds a few counts of this clone. The gene calls are TRBV3-1 (or the pseudogene TRBV3-2) and TRBJ2-7, with D perhaps TRBD1 or TRBD2 (7 bases each). Trimming pared 0 bases from V and 7 bases from J, leaving 16 bases between. The CDR3 is 15 residues long. Germline CDR1 is LGHDT and CDR2 is YNNKEL (reference sequence). CDR3 bases: TGTGCCAGCAGCCAAGAGACAGGGAGGGCGAGTGAGCAGTACGTC. This encodes CASSQETGRASEQYV.

The CDR3 loop reads CASSRLLGANEQFF. In DNA form, the CDR3 reads TGTGCCAGCAGCCGGCTACTCGGTGCCAATGAGCAGTTCTTC. This chain links TRBV3-1 (or the pseudogene TRBV3-2) with TRBJ2-1, with D hard to call. Trimming removed 4 bases from V and 6 bases from J, with 13 bases in between. CDR3 length equals 14 residues. Per germline, CDR1 LGHDT and CDR2 YNNKEL (reference sequence).

The genes are TRBV5-8 and TRBJ1-1; D uncertain. The CDR3 spans 14 residues. Trimming removed 2 bases at V and 1 base at J, with 9 bases between. Germline V gene sequence: CDR1 SGHTS, CDR2 YDEGEE. CDR3 nucleotide sequence: TGTGCCAGCAGCTTCGACTCCCCGAACACTGAAGCTTTCTTT. Translation gives CASSFDSPNTEAFF.

This clone has a single count. The chain recombines TRBV6-5 with TRBJ1-2; TRBD1 agrees at 8 bases. Germline V gene sequence: CDR1 MNHEY, CDR2 SVGAGI. Trimming took 8 bases from V and 4 from J; bases not matched to a gene: 6. This CDR3 has 13 residues. The CDR3 spells CASRTGLIYGYTF. The DNA for the CDR3 is TGTGCCAGCCGGACAGGGCTGATCTATGGCTACACCTTC.

This clone has only a few counts. The chain couples TRBV4-1 to TRBJ1-2; D remains unclear. V lost 0 bases, J lost 3 bases, and 11 bases lay in between. Germline CDR1 MGHRA, CDR2 YSYEKL. This CDR3 has 15 residues. The CDR3 spells CASSQEGSGDYGYTF. In DNA, the CDR3 is TGCGCCAGCAGCCAAGAAGGGTCCGGGGACTATGGCTACACCTTC.

This chain connects TRBV5-8 to TRBJ2-7; TRBD2 matches at 12 bases. Germline assignment: CDR1 SGHTS and CDR2 YDEGEE. The CDR3 runs 14 residues. With V trimmed by 6 bases and J by 3 bases, 4 bases remained unmatched. CDR3 nucleotides: TGTGCCAGCAACGGACTAGCGGGGAACTACGAGCAGTACTTC. It yields the protein CASNGLAGNYEQYF.

This sequence joins TRBV3-1 (or the pseudogene TRBV3-2) and TRBJ1-1, with a tentative D call TRBD1 (5 bases). The V end was cut by 6 bases, the J end by 4 bases, with 15 bases between. From germline, CDR1 is LGHDT and CDR2 YNNKEL (reference sequence). The CDR3 is 14 residues long. The CDR3 reads CASSQIQGATEAFF. The CDR3, as DNA: TGTGCCAGCAGTCAAATTCAGGGCGCCACTGAAGCTTTCTTT.

The chain is built from TRBV7-9 and TRBJ2-5, with D unclear. Germline CDR1 and CDR2: SEHNR and FQNEAQ (reference sequence). V lost 3 bases to trimming and J lost 5 bases, with 10 bases between them. This CDR3 spans 13 amino acids. CDR3 protein: CASSFQSTETQYF. CDR3 DNA: TGTGCCAGCAGCTTTCAGAGTACCGAGACCCAGTACTTC.